This T cell receptor (beta chain) was sequenced in a study of lymphopenia after photon versus proton radiotherapy. Study outcomes and limitations: After the lymphocyte nadir, photon-treated repertoires showed oligoclonal expansion, especially of CD8+ Temra cells. In patients who died, overall survival fell as post-nadir TCR diversity dropped more. Survival link was tested only in deceased patients; proton benefit remains a possibility. Proton therapy kept repertoires fairly stable, unlike photons, which gained effector/memory cells.

Libraries were prepared by immunoSEQ multiplex PCR; TCRdb keeps only in-frame clonotypes and omits some of them. The data contain around 30,000 clones, 84% of them singletons. A note on this clone: Its antigen remains unidentified.

Trimming pared 3 bases from V and 0 bases from J, leaving 11 bases between. This CDR3 has 15 amino acids. Germline loops: CDR1 MNHNS, CDR2 SASEGT. Sequencing was performed on peripheral blood, taken from a patient treated with proton-based radiotherapy. This TCR derives from a woman in her 70s with pancreatic cancer. The V and J genes are TRBV6-1 and TRBJ1-1; D possibly corresponds to TRBD1 (5 bases). Here the CDR3 reads CASSESGRMNTEAFF. The DNA for the CDR3 is TGTGCCAGCAGTGAGTCGGGACGTATGAACACTGAAGCTTTCTTT.